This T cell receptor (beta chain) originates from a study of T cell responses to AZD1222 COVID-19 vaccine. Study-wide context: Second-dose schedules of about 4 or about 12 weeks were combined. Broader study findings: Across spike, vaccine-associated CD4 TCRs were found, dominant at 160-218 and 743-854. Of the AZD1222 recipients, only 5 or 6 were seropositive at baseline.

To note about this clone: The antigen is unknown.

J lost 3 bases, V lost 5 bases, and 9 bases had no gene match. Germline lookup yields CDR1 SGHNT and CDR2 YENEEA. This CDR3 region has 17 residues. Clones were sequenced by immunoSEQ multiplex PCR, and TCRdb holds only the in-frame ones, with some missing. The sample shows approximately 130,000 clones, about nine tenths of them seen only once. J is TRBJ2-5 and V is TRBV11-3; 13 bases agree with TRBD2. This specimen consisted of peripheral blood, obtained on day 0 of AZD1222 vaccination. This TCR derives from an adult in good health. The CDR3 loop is CASSPGLAGAEEETQYF. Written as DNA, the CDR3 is TGTGCCAGCAGCCCAGGACTAGCGGGAGCAGAGGAAGAGACCCAGTACTTC.